Detailed here is one T cell receptor beta chain. Its antigen is unknown. The data stem from a study of beta chain features in type 1 diabetes. Study in general: Sorted cells, about 98,000,000 in number, were examined across all samples.

Study-wide results and caveats: Type 1 diabetes patients showed a moderate but significant shortening of TCRB CDR3s in all four CD4+ subsets. Naive, central memory and regulatory TCRB repertoires appeared more similar among patients than healthy donors.

CDR3 length: 15 residues. The germline gives CDR1 SGHRS, CDR2 YFSETQ. Trimming removed 2 bases from V and 6 bases from J; junction bases left unmatched: 5. Since all of the isolated RNA was reverse transcribed, expressed TCRB transcripts were what got sequenced. Mean read depth for stem cell-like memory T cell samples was approximately 950,000 reads. Only in-frame clones appear in the TCRdb table, and some are missing; sequencing was by immunoSEQ multiplex PCR. Here the sample spans roughly 26,000 clones, roughly 50% being singletons. This TCR derives from a man in his thirties or forties with type 1 diabetes. The sequenced sample consisted of stem cell memory CD4+ T cells from blood. V usage is TRBV5-1 and J usage is TRBJ2-1; the match to TRBD2 covers 10 bases. CDR3 residues: CASSLGTSVTNEQFF. CDR3 sequence (DNA): TGCGCCAGCAGCTTAGGGACTAGCGTAACCAATGAGCAGTTCTTC. The whole variable domain, remainder taken from reference TRBV5-1 and TRBJ2-1, is KAGVTQTPRYLIKTRGQQVTLSCSPISGHRSVSWYQQTPGQGLQFLFEYFSETQRNKGNFPGRFSGRQFSNSRSEMNVSTLELGDSALYLCASSLGTSVTNEQFFGPGTRLTVL.